This TCR beta chain emerged from a study of T-cell memory formation after mild COVID-19. Using its own MiXCR run on the 5' RACE reads, TCRdb lists one record per CDR3 protein. The data contain about 290,000 distinct CDR3 sequences, about a sixth of them seen just once; the ten biggest clones take up approximately 22%. V was shortened by 3 bases and J by 12 bases, with 12 bases between the two germline ends. From germline, CDR1 is MGHRA and CDR2 YSYEKL. The CDR3 loop spans 13 amino acids. The sequenced sample consisted of PBMCs or a T cell subset sorted from them (not recorded which). The gene calls are TRBV4-1 and TRBJ1-6, with D hard to call. The receptor's source is a man aged 18 to 29 who had mild COVID-19 (a few samples of this study predate the infection). Cell type and time point are not known. The CDR3, as DNA: TGCGCCAGCAGCCAGAATCCCTTACTACCCCTCCACTTT. Amino acid sequence: CASSQNPLLPLHF.